Reported below is one T cell receptor beta chain. The data stem from a study of control samples from healthy donors and cancer patients. The CDR3 is made up of 15 amino acids. The germline V gene encodes CDR1 SGHRS and CDR2 YFSETQ. V lost 2 bases to trimming and J lost 4 bases; unmatched junction nucleotides: 4. This table comes from immunoSEQ multiplex PCR, and its TCRdb copy is limited to in-frame clones, with some not included. The sample contains approximately 72,000 clones, about nine tenths of which appear only once. The sample consisted of blood. The V call is TRBV5-1, the J call TRBJ1-4, with TRBD1 matching 8 bases. This clonotype originated in a man between 45 and 60 years old in good health. The CDR3 region has the DNA TGCGCCAGCAGCTTCGGACAGGGATTTAATGAAAAACTGTTTTTT. This encodes CASSFGQGFNEKLFF.